Sequencing of this T cell receptor beta chain was carried out in a study of shared clonotypes between healthy human individuals. Points from the study as a whole: As a rule, naive subsets had a larger estimated richness than memory subsets. Inspection by rarefaction showed sorted-subset sequencing to be incomplete despite large depth.

A CD45RA+ naive subset and a CD45RA-negative memory subset were split from CD4+ cells. An approximately 210 ng quantity of DNA, 25,000 to 35,000 T cell genomes, went into the sorted-subset replicate PCRs. The data were produced by immunoSEQ multiplex PCR, yet TCRdb's version contains in-frame clones alone and is incomplete. This sample carries 1.6 million or so clones, roughly 98.5% of them seen once, and the ten largest clones take 0.3% to 0.45%. CDR1 is ENHRY, CDR2 SYGVKD, per germline. Trimming took off 10 bases at V and 2 bases at J, with 9 bases between the two ends. The CDR3 sequence is 11 residues long. In regard to this clone: Antigen unknown.

This TCR was sampled from a man aged 25 to 40 in good health. The chain carries TRBV10-3 and TRBJ2-7; the D is unclear. The source material was naive CD4+ T cells sorted from blood. Subset denoted: CD45RA+ positively selected. Here the CDR3 DNA reads TGTGCCACCTCCCTTACCTACGAGCAGTACTTC. Translated: CATSLTYEQYF.